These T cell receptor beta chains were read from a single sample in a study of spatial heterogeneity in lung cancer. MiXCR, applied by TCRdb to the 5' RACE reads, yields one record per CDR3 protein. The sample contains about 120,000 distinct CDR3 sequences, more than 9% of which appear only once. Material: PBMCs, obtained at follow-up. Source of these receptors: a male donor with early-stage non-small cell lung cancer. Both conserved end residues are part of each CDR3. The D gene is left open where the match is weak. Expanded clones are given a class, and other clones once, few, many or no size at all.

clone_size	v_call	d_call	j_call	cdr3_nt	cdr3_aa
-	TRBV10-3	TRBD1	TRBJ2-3	TGTGCCATCAGGAAGCGCGGGACAGGGAGCACAGATACGCAGTATTTT	CAIRKRGTGSTDTQYF
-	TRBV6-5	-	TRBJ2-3	TGTGCAACGCGGGGTCGGGGGCTGACAGATACGCAGTATTTT	CATRGRGLTDTQYF
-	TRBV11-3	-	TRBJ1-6	TGTGCCAGCAGCTTTGAAGGGAATTCACCCCTCCACTTT	CASSFEGNSPLHF
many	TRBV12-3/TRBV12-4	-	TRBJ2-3	TGTGCCAGCAGTCCAGACCGGTCGGGGGGCCTGGGGGATACGCAGTATTTT	CASSPDRSGGLGDTQYF
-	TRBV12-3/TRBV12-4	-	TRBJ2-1	TGTGCCAGCAGTTTAAGTGGGGGGACGAATGAGCAGTTCTTC	CASSLSGGTNEQFF
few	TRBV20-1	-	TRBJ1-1	TGCAGTGCTACACTCCCTTTAGGGAACACTGAAGCTTTCTTT	CSATLPLGNTEAFF
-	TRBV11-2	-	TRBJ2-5	TGTGCCAGCGGCCTACCTTGGACACTTCAAGAGACCCAGTACTTC	CASGLPWTLQETQYF
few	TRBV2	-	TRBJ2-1	TGTGCCAGCAGAACCGGGTCCTACAATGAGCAGTTCTTC	CASRTGSYNEQFF
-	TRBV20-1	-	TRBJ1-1	TGCAGTGCTCCTCTACGGCGTCTGGGGACTGAAGCTTTCTTT	CSAPLRRLGTEAFF
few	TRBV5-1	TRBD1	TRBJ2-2	TGCGCCAGCAGCTACCCCCGGGACAGGGGGCCCTCGGGGGAGCTGTTTTTT	CASSYPRDRGPSGELFF
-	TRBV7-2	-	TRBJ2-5	TGTGCCAGCAGTCGACTGCGGTTTTTGGGGGAGACCCAGTACTTC	CASSRLRFLGETQYF